This entry features one T cell receptor beta chain sequence. These data are taken from a study of TIL therapy for anti-PD-1-resistant metastatic lung cancer. Sequencing used immunoSEQ v3. Clones were sequenced by immunoSEQ multiplex PCR, and TCRdb holds only the in-frame ones, with some missing. The data contain approximately 50,000 clones, 80% to 90% of them seen just once; the ten biggest clones take up about 2.8%. V shed 4 bases, J shed 0 bases, and the junction held 6 bases outside the gene matches. Germline CDR1 and CDR2: MNHEY and SVGAGI. The CDR3 spans 16 residues. The time point denotes: pre-treatment sample, taken before nivolumab and TIL therapy.

This chain joins TRBV6-5 and TRBJ1-1, with 9 positions matching TRBD1. This specimen was blood, taken at baseline. The TCR comes from a person aged 25-80 years with non-small cell lung cancer. Here the CDR3 DNA reads TGTGCCAGCAGTTCTTACAGGGGGCGAATGAACACTGAAGCTTTCTTT. This translates into CASSSYRGRMNTEAFF.